This paragraph covers one T cell receptor beta chain sequence. This CDR3 is 17 amino acids long. Germline V gene lookup returns CDR1 SGHRS and CDR2 YFSETQ. With 0 bases removed from V and 0 bases from J, the gap between germline ends came to 13 bases. The entry originates in a study of blood T cell repertoires in COVID-19. Data came from immunoSEQ multiplex PCR; TCRdb stores just in-frame clones and leaves some out. The sample lists 250,000 to 350,000 clones, approximately 90% seen once, with around 0.8% in the top ten. The V and J genes are TRBV5-1 and TRBJ1-3; TRBD1 is a possible D gene (6 bases). The specimen was peripheral blood. The clonotype was recovered from a man in his thirties or forties with acute or convalescent COVID-19. The CDR3 here is CASSLAVTGDSGNTIYF. Here the CDR3 DNA reads TGCGCCAGCAGCTTGGCCGTGACAGGAGACTCTGGAAACACCATATATTTT.